This TCR beta chain was sequenced for a study of regulatory T cells in long-lasting Graves disease. General study results and limits: Thyroid tissue was not studied; only peripheral blood was. Having few samples may have compromised the accuracy.

Investigators prepared the TCR beta libraries by applying iRepertoire HTBI primers and Arm-PCR of CDR3 regions. One entry per CDR3 protein, called by TCRdb with MiXCR from the multiplex PCR reads. The table records around 510,000 distinct CDR3 sequences, about a fifth of them present only once. This clonotype has ten or more counts. Antigen unknown. The time point denotes: persistent/refractory GD, antithyroid drugs over 5 years with positive TRAb. The TCR library was made from RNA extracted from PBMCs. Patients with Graves' disease were diagnosed by American Thyroid Association guidelines. The authors drew approximately 9 milliliters of peripheral blood into EDTA tubes. The origin of this receptor is a female donor with Graves disease. The material was peripheral blood mononuclear cells (PBMCs), obtained when the disease was refractory, from a patient treated with antithyroid drugs.

CDR3 sequence: CASSSEGTEAFF. The CDR3 DNA follows: TGTGCCAGCAGCTCTGAAGGAACTGAAGCTTTCTTT. The chain employs TRBV28 and TRBJ1-1; no clear D. In germline, CDR1 is MDHEN, CDR2 SYDVKM. Trimming took 6 bases from V and 5 from J, leaving 10 bases between them. CDR3 length equals 12 residues.